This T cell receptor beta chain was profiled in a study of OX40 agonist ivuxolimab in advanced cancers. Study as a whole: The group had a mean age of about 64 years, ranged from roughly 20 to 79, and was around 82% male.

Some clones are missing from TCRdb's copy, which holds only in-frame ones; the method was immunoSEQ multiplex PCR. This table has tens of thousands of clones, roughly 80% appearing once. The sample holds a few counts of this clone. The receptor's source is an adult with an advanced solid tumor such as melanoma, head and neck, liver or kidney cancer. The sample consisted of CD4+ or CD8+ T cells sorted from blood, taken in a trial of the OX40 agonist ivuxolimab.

The CDR3 here is CASRGQNGETQYF. CDR3 bases: TGTGCCAGCAGGGGCCAGAATGGGGAGACCCAGTACTTC. The V gene is TRBV2, the J gene TRBJ2-5; D remains unclear. V shed 6 bases and J shed 5 bases, with 13 bases lying between them. Germline CDR1 and CDR2: SNHLY and FYNNEI. The CDR3 is 13 residues long.